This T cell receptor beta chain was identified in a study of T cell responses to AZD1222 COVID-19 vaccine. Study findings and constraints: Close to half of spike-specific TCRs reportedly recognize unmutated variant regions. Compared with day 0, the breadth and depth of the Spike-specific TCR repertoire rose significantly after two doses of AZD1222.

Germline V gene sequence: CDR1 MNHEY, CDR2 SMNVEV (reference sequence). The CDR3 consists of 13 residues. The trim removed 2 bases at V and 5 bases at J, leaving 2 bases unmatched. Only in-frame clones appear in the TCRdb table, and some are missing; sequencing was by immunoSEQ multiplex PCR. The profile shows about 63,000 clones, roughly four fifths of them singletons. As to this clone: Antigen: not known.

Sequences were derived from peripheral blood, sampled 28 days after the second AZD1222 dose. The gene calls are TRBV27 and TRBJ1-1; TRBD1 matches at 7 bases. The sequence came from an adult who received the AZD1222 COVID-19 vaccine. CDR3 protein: CASSLGTATEAFF. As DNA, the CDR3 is TGTGCCAGCAGTTTAGGGACAGCGACTGAAGCTTTCTTT.